The text below deals with one T cell receptor beta chain. Its target is not known. The CDR3 runs to 15 residues. Per the germline V gene, CDR1 is SGHNT and CDR2 is YENEEA. The V gene lost 2 bases and the J gene lost 3 bases, with 10 bases spanning the gap. The record originates from a study of T cells in localized non-small cell lung cancer. Study-wide results and limits: Median detection of top 100 tumor clones in adjacent lung was over 45 clones. Uninvolved adjacent lung showed peak T cell clonality, exceeding tumor. Sequencing was limited to one tumor region, leaving the possibility of heterogeneity open.

Repertoires were generated with immunoSEQ multiplex PCR, while TCRdb's copy carries only in-frame clones and drops some. The table lists about 62,000 clones, roughly 80% of them singletons. The chain is built from TRBV11-3 and TRBJ1-4, with a weak D call TRBD1 (5 bases). The TCR originated in a man between 40 and 70 years old with stage II lung adenocarcinoma. Sequenced here: PBMCs, sampled before any cancer treatment. The DNA of the CDR3 is TGTGCCAGCAGCTTAAACCCAGGGCCTAATGAAAAACTGTTTTTT. Its translation: CASSLNPGPNEKLFF.